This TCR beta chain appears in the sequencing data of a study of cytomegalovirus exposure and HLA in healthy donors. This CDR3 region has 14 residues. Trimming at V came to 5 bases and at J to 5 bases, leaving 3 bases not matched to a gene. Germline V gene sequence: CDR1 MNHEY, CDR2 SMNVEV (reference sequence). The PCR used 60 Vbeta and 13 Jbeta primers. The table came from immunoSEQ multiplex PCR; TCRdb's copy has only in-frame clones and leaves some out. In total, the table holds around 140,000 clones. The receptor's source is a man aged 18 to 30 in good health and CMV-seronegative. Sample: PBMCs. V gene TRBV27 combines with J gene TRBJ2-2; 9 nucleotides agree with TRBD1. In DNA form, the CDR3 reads TGTGCCAGCAGTCCGGGACAGGGAACCGGGGAGCTGTTTTTT. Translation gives CASSPGQGTGELFF.